Below are 13 T cell receptor beta chains sequenced from a single sample in a study of response to subunit inactivated influenza vaccine. TCRdb reprocessed the RT-PCR reads with MiXCR, giving one entry per CDR3 protein. The repertoire has fewer than 800,000 distinct CDR3 sequences, 15% to 17% of them found once; the top ten carry roughly 10%. The sequenced sample was PBMCs from blood, obtained roughly 12 days after vaccination. The source of these receptors is a man aged 50 to 59 who received an inactivated influenza vaccine.

The chain recombines TRBV9 with TRBJ2-2; D is unresolved. V shed 4 bases and J shed 1 base, with 11 bases lying between them. This CDR3 region has 15 residues. Germline V lookup: CDR1 SGDLS, CDR2 YYNGEE. This CDR3 is CASSTLGRNTGELFF. CDR3 nucleotide sequence: TGTGCCAGCAGCACTCTCGGGCGGAACACCGGGGAGCTGTTTTTT.

This clonotype was picked up a small number of times. The gene calls are TRBV7-2 and TRBJ2-7; D is ambiguous. Per the germline V gene, CDR1 is SGHTA and CDR2 is FQGNSA. This CDR3 has 13 residues. V lost 5 bases and J lost 2, with 10 bases in between. The CDR3, as DNA: TGTGCCAGCAGCCCCTATCCTGCCTACGAGCAGTACTTC. Residues: CASSPYPAYEQYF.

This clonotype has ten or more counts. One end of the junction varies from germline; a read error may be responsible. The J gene is TRBJ1-1, the V gene TRBV5-6, with 8 nucleotides matching TRBD1. The CDR3 extends over 14 amino acids. Germline V CDR1 and CDR2: SGHDT, YYEEEE. The CDR3 coding sequence is TGTGCCAGCAGCTCTGGGACAGGCTACACCGAAGCTTTCTTT. Protein sequence: CASSSGTGYTEAFF.

The V and J genes are TRBV5-1 and TRBJ1-2; TRBD1 might be the D (5 bases). This CDR3 has 15 amino acids. Germline assignment: CDR1 SGHRS and CDR2 YFSETQ. V was trimmed by 0 bases and J by 6 bases, leaving 15 bases between them. The CDR3 is CASSLVRGGSDGYTF. The CDR3 region has the DNA TGCGCCAGCAGCTTGGTCCGGGGGGGTTCGGATGGCTACACCTTC.

This clonotype appeared a few times. The genes are TRBV12-3 or TRBV12-4 and TRBJ1-2; D gene unclear. The CDR3 length is 13 residues. Trimming cost V 6 bases and J 5 bases, with 13 bases left between them. The CDR3 protein is CASSPSGSYGYTF. The CDR3 DNA reads TGTGCCAGCAGCCCTTCGGGCAGTTATGGCTACACCTTC.

The chain joins TRBV24-1 to TRBJ2-3; the D is unclear. V was clipped by 4 bases and J by 2 bases, with 6 bases between them. The germline V gene encodes CDR1 KGHDR and CDR2 SFDVKD. The CDR3 contains 13 residues. The CDR3 nucleotides are TGTGCCACCAGTGAGAAGGACACAGATACGCAGTATTTT. As protein: CATSEKDTDTQYF.

Only a few counts were recorded for this clonotype. The rearrangement uses TRBV20-1 and TRBJ2-4, with D uncertain. The CDR3 extends over 16 amino acids. The germline V gene encodes CDR1 DFQATT and CDR2 SNEGSKA (reference sequence). V lost 0 bases and J 0 bases, leaving 12 bases between the germline ends. CDR3 nucleotides: TGCAGTGCTAGAGATACTCGCGCCATAGCCAAAAACATTCAGTACTTC. Its protein is CSARDTRAIAKNIQYF.

V and J are TRBV7-8 and TRBJ2-7; D is undetermined. This CDR3 region has 15 residues. V lost 1 base and J lost 3, with 13 bases in between. Germline V CDR1 and CDR2: SGHVS, FQNEAQ. The CDR3: CASSLVGGSFYEQYF. In nucleotides, the CDR3 is TGTGCCAGCAGCTTAGTTGGTGGTTCCTTCTACGAGCAGTACTTC.

The chain carries TRBV2 and TRBJ2-6, with D possibly called TRBD1 or TRBD2 (5 bases each). Trimming removed 6 bases at V and 13 bases at J, with 10 bases between. The CDR3 contains 11 residues. Germline CDR1 reads SNHLY; CDR2 reads FYNNEI. CDR3: CASRDYRVLTF. The CDR3 DNA sequence: TGTGCCAGCAGAGACTACAGGGTCCTGACTTTC.

The chain joins TRBV5-1 to TRBJ1-1; no firm D call. Germline CDR1 SGHRS, CDR2 YFSETQ. V gave up 0 bases and J gave up 7 bases, with 10 bases separating them. CDR3 length: 13 amino acids. The CDR3 sequence: CASSLDREDEAFF. The CDR3 nucleotides read TGCGCCAGCAGCTTGGATCGGGAGGATGAAGCTTTCTTT.

This clonotype was seen a few times. The V and J genes are TRBV14 and TRBJ2-5; D is possibly TRBD2 (6 bases). This CDR3 contains 12 residues. Germline CDR1 is SGHDN and CDR2 is FVKESK. V gave up 1 base and J gave up 7 bases, with 7 bases separating them. The chain's CDR3 is CASSQGGVTQYF. CDR3 nucleotides: TGTGCCAGCAGCCAAGGCGGGGTGACCCAGTACTTC.

The V and J genes are TRBV27 and TRBJ2-5, with 7 bases matching TRBD2. V shed 6 bases and J 4 bases; nucleotides not matched to a gene: 14. The CDR3 has 16 amino acids. Per the germline V gene, CDR1 is MNHEY and CDR2 is SMNVEV (reference sequence). The CDR3 is CASRGWGGSTIETQYF. The CDR3 DNA reads as TGTGCCAGCAGGGGTTGGGGAGGGAGCACGATAGAGACCCAGTACTTC.

This rearrangement joins TRBV19 to TRBJ2-1, with no clear D. Germline assignment: CDR1 LNHDA and CDR2 SQIVND (reference sequence). This CDR3 region has 12 residues. Trimming took 3 bases from V and 3 from J, leaving 3 bases between them. DNA of the CDR3: TGTGCCAGTAGTATCGGCTACAATGAGCAGTTCTTC. Its translation is CASSIGYNEQFF.